This is a list of T cell receptor beta chains from one sample in a study of cytomegalovirus exposure and HLA in healthy donors. TCRdb's table, derived via immunoSEQ multiplex PCR, lists solely in-frame clones and lacks some. The sample includes under 200,000 clones, 84% seen only once; the top ten take 0.38%. Sequenced input: PBMCs. Receptor source: a boy aged 2 to 10 in good health and CMV-seronegative. CDR3s include the opening cysteine and the closing phenylalanine or tryptophan. The D gene is left open where the match is weak. Expanded clones get a size class; other rows say once, few or many, or leave the size out.

>15|NA|NA|TRBV6-1|TRBJ2-3
CASSEYRAGTDTQYF
TGTGCCAGCAGTGAGTACAGGGCTGGGACAGATACGCAGTATTTT
>13|NA|NA|TRBV7-2|TRBJ2-7
CASSLTLTYEQYF
TGTGCCAGCAGCTTGACTCTAACCTACGAGCAGTACTTC
>15|TRBD2|NA|TRBV7-9|TRBJ2-5
CASSLKGAGGETQYF
TGTGCCAGCAGCTTAAAGGGTGCGGGAGGTGAGACCCAGTACTTC
>13|NA|once|TRBV30|TRBJ1-1
CAWKSGGFRGAFF
TGTGCCTGGAAATCGGGAGGGTTTCGTGGAGCTTTCTTT
>13|NA|NA|TRBV30|TRBJ1-4
CAWSVQGSEKLFF
TGTGCCTGGAGTGTCCAGGGGAGTGAAAAACTGTTTTTT
>13|NA|NA|TRBV19|TRBJ2-7
CASSIGGLYEQYF
TGTGCCAGTAGTATCGGCGGGCTATACGAGCAGTACTTC
>15|NA|once|TRBV9|TRBJ1-2
CASSGRKDKDYGYTF
TGTGCCAGCAGCGGAAGAAAGGACAAGGACTATGGCTACACCTTC
>13|NA|few|TRBV2|TRBJ2-7
CASSATRLYEQYF
TGTGCCAGCAGCGCGACTAGGTTGTACGAGCAGTACTTC
>14|TRBD2|once|TRBV6-1|TRBJ2-3
CASSVFAGEDTQYF
TGTGCCAGCAGTGTATTTGCGGGAGAAGATACGCAGTATTTT
>15|NA|once|TRBV19|TRBJ1-5
CASSIRSEEGQPQHF
TGTGCCAGTAGTATCCGGTCCGAGGAGGGTCAGCCCCAGCATTTT
>15|NA|NA|TRBV5-1|TRBJ2-7
CASSLELSPHGEQYF
TGCGCCAGCAGCTTAGAGCTCTCCCCCCACGGCGAGCAGTACTTC
>17|NA|NA|TRBV2|TRBJ2-3
CASSDEGSVPLGDTQYF
TGTGCCAGCAGTGATGAGGGTAGCGTCCCCTTGGGAGATACGCAGTATTTT
>14|NA|NA|TRBV30|TRBJ1-6
CAWSVTVDNSPLHF
TGTGCCTGGAGTGTAACAGTAGATAATTCCCCCCTCCACTTT
>14|NA|NA|TRBV23-1|TRBJ2-7
CASGNREINYEQYF
TGCGCCAGCGGTAACCGGGAGATTAACTACGAGCAGTACTTC
>15|NA|NA|TRBV27|TRBJ2-1
CASSLGRGHYNEQFF
TGTGCCAGCAGTTTAGGCAGGGGTCACTACAATGAGCAGTTCTTC
>13|TRBD1|NA|TRBV6-5|TRBJ2-7
CASRTGFGREQYF
TGTGCCAGCAGGACAGGGTTCGGCCGGGAGCAGTACTTC
>14|NA|NA|TRBV6-1|TRBJ1-1
CASSEANWDLRDFF
TGTGCCAGCAGTGAAGCGAACTGGGACTTAAGGGATTTCTTT
>16|NA|NA|TRBV4-2|TRBJ1-5
CASSQDNAESNQPQHF
TGTGCCAGCAGCCAAGATAACGCGGAGAGCAATCAGCCCCAGCATTTT
>13|TRBD1|NA|TRBV7-9|TRBJ1-2
CASSTDRDYGYTF
TGTGCCAGCAGCACCGACAGGGACTATGGCTACACCTTC
>13|NA|NA|TRBV6-5|TRBJ2-1
CASGAEPYNEQFF
TGTGCCAGCGGGGCTGAGCCCTACAATGAGCAGTTCTTC
>14|NA|NA|TRBV7-8|TRBJ2-5
CASSLQETPETQYF
TGTGCCAGCAGCCTCCAGGAAACCCCGGAGACCCAGTACTTC
>15|TRBD1|NA|TRBV11-1|TRBJ1-4
CASSLEGATNEKLFF
TGTGCCAGCAGCTTAGAGGGGGCGACTAATGAAAAACTGTTTTTT
>13|NA|NA|TRBV7-9|TRBJ1-5
CASSLSRSQPQHF
TGTGCCAGCAGCTTATCGAGAAGTCAGCCCCAGCATTTT
>19|TRBD2|NA|TRBV28|TRBJ2-2
CASSPSPISGAGVTGELFF
TGTGCCAGCAGTCCGAGCCCTATCTCTGGAGCGGGAGTCACCGGGGAGCTGTTTTTT
>17|TRBD1|few|TRBV4-2|TRBJ1-2
CASSQEVYRGANYGYTF
TGTGCCAGCAGCCAAGAGGTCTACAGGGGTGCTAACTATGGCTACACCTTC
>15|TRBD1|NA|TRBV5-6|TRBJ1-6
CASSQPGQGFSPLHF
TGTGCCAGCAGCCAGCCGGGACAGGGATTTTCACCCCTCCACTTT
>16|TRBD1|NA|TRBV16|TRBJ1-2
CASSHQYRDSSYGYTF
TGTGCCAGCAGCCACCAATACCGGGACAGCTCCTATGGCTACACCTTC
>15|TRBD2|NA|TRBV9|TRBJ2-7
CASSSFGTSGSEQYF
TGTGCCAGCAGCAGTTTCGGGACTAGCGGGAGCGAGCAGTACTTC
>18|TRBD2|once|TRBV7-2|TRBJ2-5
CASSFNGVASGKWETQYF
TGTGCCAGCAGCTTCAACGGGGTGGCTAGCGGGAAATGGGAGACCCAGTACTTC
>14|NA|NA|TRBV29-1|TRBJ1-2
CSVPTASRGYGYTF
TGCAGCGTCCCAACGGCCTCAAGAGGATATGGCTACACCTTC
>13|TRBD1|NA|TRBV29-1|TRBJ1-1
CSAVAFRGNEAFF
TGCAGCGCAGTAGCCTTCAGGGGGAATGAAGCTTTCTTT
>14|TRBD2|NA|TRBV7-9|TRBJ2-3
CASSFSSGPDTQYF
TGTGCCAGCAGCTTTTCTAGCGGCCCCGATACGCAGTATTTT
>15|TRBD1|few|TRBV28|TRBJ1-4
CASSRLRDRGEKLFF
TGTGCCAGCAGCCGACTCCGGGACAGGGGGGAAAAACTGTTTTTT
>17|TRBD2|NA|TRBV5-1|TRBJ2-7
CASSLGLAGASSYEQYF
TGCGCCAGCAGCCTCGGACTAGCGGGCGCGAGCTCCTACGAGCAGTACTTC
>15|TRBD1|NA|TRBV6-1|TRBJ2-5
CASSEGVTGQETQYF
TGTGCCAGCAGTGAAGGTGTGACAGGGCAAGAGACCCAGTACTTC
>14|NA|NA|TRBV9|TRBJ2-3
CASSASNGGDTQYF
TGTGCCAGCAGCGCATCCAACGGGGGAGATACGCAGTATTTT
>14|TRBD1|NA|TRBV6-6|TRBJ1-1
CASSYHGQETEAFF
TGTGCCAGCAGTTACCATGGACAGGAGACTGAAGCTTTCTTT
>13|NA|few|TRBV15|TRBJ2-7
CATSREPGYEQYF
TGTGCCACCAGCAGGGAACCCGGGTACGAGCAGTACTTC
>15|TRBD2|NA|TRBV19|TRBJ2-1
CASSMGTSSYNEQFF
TGTGCCAGTAGTATGGGGACTAGCTCCTACAATGAGCAGTTCTTC
>15|NA|NA|TRBV6-5|TRBJ2-1
CASSSPMMDFREQFF
TGTGCCAGCAGTTCCCCCATGATGGACTTCCGTGAGCAGTTCTTC
>16|TRBD2|NA|TRBV7-6|TRBJ2-3
CASSLGLAGRTDTQYF
TGTGCCAGCAGCTTAGGGCTAGCGGGGCGCACAGATACGCAGTATTTT
>17|TRBD2|NA|TRBV2|TRBJ2-1
CASRRGAGGFSYNEQFF
TGTGCCAGCAGGCGAGGAGCGGGAGGGTTCTCCTACAATGAGCAGTTCTTC